This TCR beta chain was obtained from a study of T cell responses to AZD1222 COVID-19 vaccine (TCRdb year 2021). For context, the study as a whole: AZD1222 recipients with second doses at about 4 weeks or about 12 weeks were pooled, because spike-specific TCR depth and breadth did not differ between schedules. A total of 230 to 250 trial participants underwent TCR sequencing, of whom about 210 received two doses of AZD1222 and 26 received two doses of the MenACWY control vaccine. Trial participants were enrolled by age into subgroups of 18-55, 56-69 and 70-plus years, and about 150, 27 and 61 TCR-sequenced participants, respectively, were included in these subgroups.

The intended sense of this specimen's time point label: baseline before first vaccination. The vaccinee samples were drawn from two UK trials, COV001 and COV002, one of which was a single-blind randomized controlled phase 2/3 trial testing AZD1222 (ChAdOx1 nCoV-19) in healthy adults. For TCRbeta chain sequencing, PBMC samples from trial participants were taken at day 0 and at day 28 after the second dose. This clone was observed a few times. The antigen this receptor binds is unknown. No per-base quality is available; no much larger clone lies one base away. Including the terminal cysteine and phenylalanine, the CDR3 comprises 15 residues. Kept here is only the CDR3 DNA, which spans 45 bases and is read in frame from base 1. V has 5 bases trimmed and J has 6 bases trimmed; junction bases matching no gene number 8. Looking up the germline V gene yields CDR1 SGHTA and CDR2 FQGNSA. The paper as a whole reports these results and caveats: Nearly half of unique spike-specific TCRs reportedly recognized epitopes outside regions mutated in the B.1.351 and B.1.1.7 variants. The 56-69-year group was small, and its depth increase did not reach significance, likely because of low power. Conclusions about previously exposed vaccinees are limited because only six or seven AZD1222 recipients were SARS-CoV-2 seropositive at baseline. Participants were mostly white British and included more females than males, and it was suggested by the authors that clonal diversity may have been underestimated. Because no day 14 peak-response samples were available, repertoires were characterized only after the peak T cell response. The vaccine-associated CD4 TCRs covered the entire spike protein, and the dominant responses fell in regions 160-218 and 743-854. After two AZD1222 doses, spike-specific TCR breadth and depth were significantly higher than at day 0 and than in MenACWY recipients.

The CDR3 regions of human TCRbeta chains were subjected to immunosequencing. On the study's bioinformatics: TCRs in the repertoires were matched against a reference library of SARS-CoV-2-specific TCRs that had been generated with the MIRA antigen-specificity platform. Breadth was defined as the fraction of unique TCRs that were SARS-CoV-2-associated. Depth was defined as the fraction of total T cells that were SARS-CoV-2-associated. Using the MIRA data, every spike-specific TCR was mapped to the spike region that the TCR reacted to and assigned to either a CD4 or a CD8 class. Log10-transformed breadth and depth values were compared by one-way ANOVA with Sidak's multiple comparisons tests. TCRdb stores this immuneACCESS table with in-frame sequences only. Part of the clones is absent; in the studies checked, under half of the shortfall reflects unresolved V genes, and no reason is known for the rest. From that table come the V and J calls and clone size; the DNA was used to work out D and trimming. This sample is represented by approximately 150,000 clones; 85% to 95% of them were singletons. The top ten clones comprise 1.2% to 1.5% of the sample.

The chain employs TRBV7-2 and TRBJ2-1; TRBD2 lines up with 9 middle nucleotides. This receptor was identified in an adult in good health. The sequencing here drew on peripheral blood, taken on day 0 of AZD1222 vaccination. The nucleotide sequence reads as follows: TGTGCCAGCAGCCGGCTTAGCGGGAGAGGCAATGAGCAGTTCTTC. Translated, this gives CASSRLSGRGNEQFF.